A selection of T cell receptor beta chains follows, all from one sample in a study of PD-L1 blockade in urothelial cancer. TCRdb's table, derived via immunoSEQ multiplex PCR, lists solely in-frame clones and lacks some. The sample includes 45,000 to 50,000 clones, 88% seen only once; the top ten take 3% to 5%. The sample consisted of PBMCs, taken around atezolizumab (anti-PD-L1) treatment. These receptors all come from a man older than 75 with urothelial cancer. Both conserved end residues are part of each CDR3. The D gene is left open where the match is weak. Some rows mark clone size as missing; the rest say once, few, many or name a class of expanded clone.

v_call: TRBV9
d_call: NA
j_call: TRBJ2-2
clone_size: NA
cdr3_nt: TGTGCCAGCAGCGAAATCGACACCGGGGAGCTGTTTTTT
cdr3_aa: CASSEIDTGELFF

v_call: TRBV28
d_call: NA
j_call: TRBJ1-2
clone_size: NA
cdr3_nt: TGTGCCAGCAGTGAACAGGGTATAGGCTATGGCTACACCTTC
cdr3_aa: CASSEQGIGYGYTF

v_call: TRBV19
d_call: NA
j_call: TRBJ2-3
clone_size: once
cdr3_nt: TGTGCCAGTAGGGGAGACCTTAGCACAGATACGCAGTATTTT
cdr3_aa: CASRGDLSTDTQYF

v_call: TRBV6-6
d_call: NA
j_call: TRBJ1-1
clone_size: NA
cdr3_nt: TGTGCCAGCAGCGAAGGAGGGGAGAACACTGAAGCTTTCTTT
cdr3_aa: CASSEGGENTEAFF

v_call: TRBV5-6
d_call: NA
j_call: TRBJ1-6
clone_size: NA
cdr3_nt: TGTGCCAGCAGCTTAGACAGGACCGATTCACCCCTCCACTTT
cdr3_aa: CASSLDRTDSPLHF

v_call: TRBV19
d_call: NA
j_call: TRBJ1-1
clone_size: NA
cdr3_nt: TGTGCCAGTAGTATAGTCGGGGGAAACACTGAAGCTTTCTTT
cdr3_aa: CASSIVGGNTEAFF

v_call: TRBV28
d_call: NA
j_call: TRBJ1-2
clone_size: NA
cdr3_nt: TGTGCCAGCAGGAGGGTATATGGCTACACCTTC
cdr3_aa: CASRRVYGYTF

v_call: TRBV6-6
d_call: NA
j_call: TRBJ2-7
clone_size: NA
cdr3_nt: TGTGCCAGCAGTCCCGGGCGGGATCCCTACGAGCAGTACTTC
cdr3_aa: CASSPGRDPYEQYF

v_call: TRBV5-1
d_call: NA
j_call: TRBJ2-1
clone_size: NA
cdr3_nt: TGCGCCAGCAGCGATAGCAGTAGGTGGGACAATGAGCAGTTCTTC
cdr3_aa: CASSDSSRWDNEQFF

v_call: TRBV4-3
d_call: TRBD1
j_call: TRBJ2-7
clone_size: NA
cdr3_nt: TGCGCCAGCAGCCAAGATCCACAGGGGCCTGCCTACGAGCAGTACTTC
cdr3_aa: CASSQDPQGPAYEQYF

v_call: TRBV11-3
d_call: NA
j_call: TRBJ1-1
clone_size: NA
cdr3_nt: TGTGCCAGCAGCTTATGGGACAAACCGAACACTGAAGCTTTCTTT
cdr3_aa: CASSLWDKPNTEAFF

v_call: TRBV7-2
d_call: NA
j_call: TRBJ2-3
clone_size: NA
cdr3_nt: TGTGCCAGCAGCCGCGGACTAAGCACAGATACGCAGTATTTT
cdr3_aa: CASSRGLSTDTQYF

v_call: TRBV6-1
d_call: TRBD1
j_call: TRBJ2-7
clone_size: NA
cdr3_nt: TGTGCCATTACTACAGGGGGGTCCTACGAGCAGTACTTC
cdr3_aa: CAITTGGSYEQYF

v_call: TRBV19
d_call: TRBD1
j_call: TRBJ1-1
clone_size: NA
cdr3_nt: TGTGCCAGTAACACGCCCCAGGGGGCGGAAACTGAAGCTTTCTTT
cdr3_aa: CASNTPQGAETEAFF

v_call: TRBV11-3
d_call: NA
j_call: TRBJ2-2
clone_size: NA
cdr3_nt: TGTGCCAGCAGCTTTAGGGGGAGTGGGACCGGGGAGCTGTTTTTT
cdr3_aa: CASSFRGSGTGELFF

v_call: TRBV9
d_call: NA
j_call: TRBJ1-1
clone_size: NA
cdr3_nt: TGTGCCAGCAGCGTTCGGGGGGAGAACACTGAAGCTTTCTTT
cdr3_aa: CASSVRGENTEAFF

v_call: TRBV7-9
d_call: NA
j_call: TRBJ1-5
clone_size: NA
cdr3_nt: TGTGCCAGCAGCAGGGCAGGGGATCAGCCCCAGCATTTT
cdr3_aa: CASSRAGDQPQHF

v_call: TRBV4-3
d_call: TRBD1
j_call: TRBJ2-4
clone_size: once
cdr3_nt: TGCGCCAGCAGTTTACAGCCGGGACAGGGGGCCAAAAACATTCAGTACTTC
cdr3_aa: CASSLQPGQGAKNIQYF

v_call: TRBV5-1
d_call: NA
j_call: TRBJ1-1
clone_size: NA
cdr3_nt: TGCGCCAGCAGCTTGGCCTCAGGGGCGGGTGAAGCTTTCTTT
cdr3_aa: CASSLASGAGEAFF

v_call: TRBV5-1
d_call: NA
j_call: TRBJ2-1
clone_size: NA
cdr3_nt: TGCGCCAGCAGCTTGGCTCCGGCAGGGGCTTCCTACAATGAGCAGTTCTTC
cdr3_aa: CASSLAPAGASYNEQFF

v_call: TRBV7-8
d_call: NA
j_call: TRBJ2-5
clone_size: NA
cdr3_nt: TGTGCCAGCAATGGAGGGGCTCTGGAGACCCAGTACTTC
cdr3_aa: CASNGGALETQYF

v_call: TRBV27
d_call: TRBD2
j_call: TRBJ2-1
clone_size: NA
cdr3_nt: TGTGCCAGCAGTTTGTGGTCGAGCGGGAGGGCCAATGAGCAGTTCTTC
cdr3_aa: CASSLWSSGRANEQFF